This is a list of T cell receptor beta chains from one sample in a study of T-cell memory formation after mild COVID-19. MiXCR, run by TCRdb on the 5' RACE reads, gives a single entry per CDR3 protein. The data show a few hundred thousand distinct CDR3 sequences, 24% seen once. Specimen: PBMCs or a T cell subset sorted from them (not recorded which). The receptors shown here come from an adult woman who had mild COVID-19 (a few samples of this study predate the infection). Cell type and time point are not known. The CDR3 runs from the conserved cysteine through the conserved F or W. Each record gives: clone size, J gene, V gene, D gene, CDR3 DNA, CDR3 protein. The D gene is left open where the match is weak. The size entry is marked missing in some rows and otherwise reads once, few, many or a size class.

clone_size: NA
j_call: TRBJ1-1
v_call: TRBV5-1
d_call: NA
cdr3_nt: TGCGCCAGCCGAACCGCGTGGGGCCCCGGTGGGGCTTTCTTT
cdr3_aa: CASRTAWGPGGAFF

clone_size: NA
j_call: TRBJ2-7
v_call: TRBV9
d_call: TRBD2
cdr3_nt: TGTGCCAGCAGCGGGGGGACTAGCAACTACGAGCAGTACTTC
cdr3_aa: CASSGGTSNYEQYF

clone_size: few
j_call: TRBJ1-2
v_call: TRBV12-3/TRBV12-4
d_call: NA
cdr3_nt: TGTGCCAGCAGTTCCTTAAGGGGGGGCTACACCTTC
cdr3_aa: CASSSLRGGYTF

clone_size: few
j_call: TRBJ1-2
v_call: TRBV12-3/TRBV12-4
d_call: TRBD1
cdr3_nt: TGTGCCAGCAGTTCAGGGGGCTTTAACTATGGCTACACCTTC
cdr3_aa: CASSSGGFNYGYTF

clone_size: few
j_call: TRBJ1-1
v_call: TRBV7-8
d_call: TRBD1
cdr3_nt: TGTGCCAGCAGCTTAGATACAGGGGACACTGAAGCTTTCTTT
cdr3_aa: CASSLDTGDTEAFF

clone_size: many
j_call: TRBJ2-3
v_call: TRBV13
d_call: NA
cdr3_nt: TGTGCCAGCAGCTTAGGCCGCGGAGATACGCAGTATTTT
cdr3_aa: CASSLGRGDTQYF

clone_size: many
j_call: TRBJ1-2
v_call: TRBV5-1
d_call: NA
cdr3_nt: TGCGCCAGCAGCTTGGCTGCCGGGACTGGTCGTGTGTTTACCTTC
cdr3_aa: CASSLAAGTGRVFTF

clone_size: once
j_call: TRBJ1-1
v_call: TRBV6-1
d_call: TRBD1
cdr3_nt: TGTGCCAGCAGTGAATCGAGGAGGGGGCAAGCTTTCTTT
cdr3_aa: CASSESRRGQAFF

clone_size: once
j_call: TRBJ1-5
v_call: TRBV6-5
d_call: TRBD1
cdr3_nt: TGTGCCAGCAGTTACTCGAACAGGGGCAAGCAGCCCCAGCATTTT
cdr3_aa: CASSYSNRGKQPQHF

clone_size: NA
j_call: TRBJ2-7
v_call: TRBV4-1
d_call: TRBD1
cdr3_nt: TGCGCCAGCAGCCAAGGACCCCGACAGGGGGTGTCCTACGAGCAGTACTTC
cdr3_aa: CASSQGPRQGVSYEQYF

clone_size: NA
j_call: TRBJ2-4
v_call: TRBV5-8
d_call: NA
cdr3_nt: TGTGCCAGCAGCTTGGGTCCGGGTCTAGCCAAAAACATTCAGTACTTC
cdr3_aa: CASSLGPGLAKNIQYF

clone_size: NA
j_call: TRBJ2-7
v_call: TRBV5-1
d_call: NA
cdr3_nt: TGCGCCAGCAGCTTGGGGATCGGACTCGACGACTACGAGCAGTACTTC
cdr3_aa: CASSLGIGLDDYEQYF

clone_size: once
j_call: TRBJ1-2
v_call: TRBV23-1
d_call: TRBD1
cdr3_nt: TGCGCCAGCCACCCAGGGGGGGGTGGCTACACCTTC
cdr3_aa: CASHPGGGGYTF

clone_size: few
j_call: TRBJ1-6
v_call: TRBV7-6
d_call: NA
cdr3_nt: TGTGCCAGCAGCCCCAACCCAGGGAGTAAATCCTATAATTCACCCCTCCACTTT
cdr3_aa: CASSPNPGSKSYNSPLHF

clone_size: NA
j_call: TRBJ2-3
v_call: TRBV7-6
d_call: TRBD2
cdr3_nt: TGTGCCAGCAGCTCTCCCACCCGCGGGGGTGGCACAGATACGCAGTATTTT
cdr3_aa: CASSSPTRGGGTDTQYF

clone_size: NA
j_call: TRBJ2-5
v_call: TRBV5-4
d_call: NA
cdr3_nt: TGTGCCAGCAGTCTTCCACAGGGACACGAAAGTGGAGAGACCCAGTACTTC
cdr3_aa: CASSLPQGHESGETQYF

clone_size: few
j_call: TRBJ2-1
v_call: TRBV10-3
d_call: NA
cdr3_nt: TGTGCCACCAATCTCGGCTCCTACAATGAGCAGTTCTTC
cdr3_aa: CATNLGSYNEQFF

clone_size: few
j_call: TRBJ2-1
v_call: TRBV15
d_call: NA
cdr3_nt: TGTGCCACCAGCAGACTGGACAGTTTGTACAATGAGCAGTTCTTC
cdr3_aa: CATSRLDSLYNEQFF

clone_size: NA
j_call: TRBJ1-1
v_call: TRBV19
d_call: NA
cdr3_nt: TGTGCCAGTAGTATCGGAAGTCAGGCCACTGAAGCTTTCTTT
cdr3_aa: CASSIGSQATEAFF

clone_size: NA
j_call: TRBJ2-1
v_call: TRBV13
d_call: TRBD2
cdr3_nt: TGTGCCAGCAGCTTAGGACTAGCGGTCGATGAGCAGTTCTTC
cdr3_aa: CASSLGLAVDEQFF

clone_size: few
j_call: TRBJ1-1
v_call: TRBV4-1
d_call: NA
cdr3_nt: TGCGCCAGCGTGACAGGCGGGGGGGAAGAAGCTTTCTTT
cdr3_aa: CASVTGGGEEAFF

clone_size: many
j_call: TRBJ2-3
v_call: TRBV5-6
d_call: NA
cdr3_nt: TGTGCCAGCAGCTTAAGTATCTTCACAGATACGCAGTATTTT
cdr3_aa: CASSLSIFTDTQYF

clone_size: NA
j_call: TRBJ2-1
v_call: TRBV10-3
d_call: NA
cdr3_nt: TGTGCCATCACGCAGGAGGGCGGCAACAATGAGCAGTTCTTC
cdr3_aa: CAITQEGGNNEQFF

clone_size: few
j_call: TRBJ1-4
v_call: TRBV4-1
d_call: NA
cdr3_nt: TGCGCCAGCAGCCAAGACAGGGGAAATGAAAAACTGTTTTTT
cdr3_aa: CASSQDRGNEKLFF

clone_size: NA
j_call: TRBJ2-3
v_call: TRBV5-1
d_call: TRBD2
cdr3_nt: TGCGCCAGCAGCTTTCAAGCGGGGAATCCTAACACAGATACGCAGTATTTT
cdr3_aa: CASSFQAGNPNTDTQYF

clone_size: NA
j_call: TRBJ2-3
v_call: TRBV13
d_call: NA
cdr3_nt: TGTGCCAGCAGGCTTCAGGGGGGAGGCACAGATACGCAGTATTTT
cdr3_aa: CASRLQGGGTDTQYF

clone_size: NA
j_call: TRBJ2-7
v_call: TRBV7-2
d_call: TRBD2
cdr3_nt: TGTGCCAGCAGCTACACCGGGACTAGCGGGCCCTACGAGCAGTACTTC
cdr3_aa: CASSYTGTSGPYEQYF

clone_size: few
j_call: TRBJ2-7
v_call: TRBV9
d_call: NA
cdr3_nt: TGTGCCAGCAGCCAAGCCGGGGGCCCGACCTACGAGCAGTACTTC
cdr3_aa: CASSQAGGPTYEQYF

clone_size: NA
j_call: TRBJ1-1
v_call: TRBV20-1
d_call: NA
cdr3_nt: TGCAGTGCTCATGGGGTTAAAATTTACTCGAACACTGAAGCTTTCTTT
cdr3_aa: CSAHGVKIYSNTEAFF

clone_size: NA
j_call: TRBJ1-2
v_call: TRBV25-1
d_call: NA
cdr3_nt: TGTGCCACCGAAGCAGTACTGGGGTATGGCTACACCTTC
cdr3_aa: CATEAVLGYGYTF

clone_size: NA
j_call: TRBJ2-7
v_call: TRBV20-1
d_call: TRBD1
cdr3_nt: TGCAGTGCTAGGACAGACAGGGGTGAGTCCTACGAGCAGTACTTC
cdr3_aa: CSARTDRGESYEQYF

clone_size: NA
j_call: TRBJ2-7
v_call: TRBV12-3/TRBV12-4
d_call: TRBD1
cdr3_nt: TGTGCCAGCAGTTTATCGGACAGGGGGAGGTGGAGAGACTTC
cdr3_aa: CASSLSDRGRWRDF

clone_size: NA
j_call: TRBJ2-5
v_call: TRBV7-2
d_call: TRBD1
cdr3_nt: TGTGCCAGCAGCTTGGGACAGGCTCAGGTTCAGTACTTC
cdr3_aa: CASSLGQAQVQYF

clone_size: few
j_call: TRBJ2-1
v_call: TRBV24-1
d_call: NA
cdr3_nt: TGTGCCACCAGTGATTTTTTTGGGGACCCGGGTGATGAGCAGTTCTTC
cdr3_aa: CATSDFFGDPGDEQFF

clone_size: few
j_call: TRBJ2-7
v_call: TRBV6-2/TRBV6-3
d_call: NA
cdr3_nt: TGTGCCAGCAGTTACGGGGGAGCACCCCCGCCATACGAGCAGTACTTC
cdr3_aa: CASSYGGAPPPYEQYF